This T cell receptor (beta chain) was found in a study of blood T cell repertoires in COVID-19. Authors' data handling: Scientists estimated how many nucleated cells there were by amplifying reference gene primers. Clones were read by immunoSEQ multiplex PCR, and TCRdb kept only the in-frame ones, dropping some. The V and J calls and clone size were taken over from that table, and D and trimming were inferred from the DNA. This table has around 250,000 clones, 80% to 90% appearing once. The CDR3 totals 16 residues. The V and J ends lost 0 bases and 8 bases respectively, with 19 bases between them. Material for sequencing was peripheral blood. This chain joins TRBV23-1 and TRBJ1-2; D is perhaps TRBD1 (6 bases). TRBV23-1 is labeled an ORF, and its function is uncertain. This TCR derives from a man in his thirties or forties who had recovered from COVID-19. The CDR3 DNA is TGCGCCAGCAGTCAATCCCCTATGGGGGCCGCGAGAGGCTACACCTTC. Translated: CASSQSPMGAARGYTF.